These 28 T cell receptor beta chains share one sample of origin, sequenced in a study of T cells in narcolepsy. Repertoires were generated with immunoSEQ multiplex PCR, while TCRdb's copy carries only in-frame clones and drops some. The sample has 25,000 to 35,000 clones, roughly 77% seen once. Sample: CD45RA- memory CD4+ T cells from PBMCs. The receptors here all came from a human donor with narcolepsy.

The rearrangement joins TRBV27 to TRBJ1-1; D is uncertain. Trimming left V 4 bases short and J 0 bases short, with 9 bases between. This CDR3 comprises 14 residues. Per germline, CDR1 MNHEY and CDR2 SMNVEV (reference sequence). Here the CDR3 DNA reads TGTGCCAGCAGTTCCCACGCTTTGAACACTGAAGCTTTCTTT. Translated: CASSSHALNTEAFF.

This clone occurred once. DNA of the CDR3: TGTGCCAGCAGTGAAAAGTGGGGGGCCGGATACGAGCAGTACTTC. Translating it yields CASSEKWGAGYEQYF. This chain links TRBV2 with TRBJ2-7; TRBD1 or TRBD2 may be the D gene (6 bases each). Trimming left V 2 bases short and J 4 bases short, with 15 bases between. CDR3 length: 15 residues. Per the germline V gene, CDR1 is SNHLY and CDR2 is FYNNEI.

The table lists this clone with a few counts. The V and J genes are TRBV11-3 and TRBJ1-4; D not resolved. The CDR3 contains 15 residues. V was trimmed by 5 bases and J by 2 bases, leaving 12 bases between them. The V gene's germline CDR1 is SGHNT and CDR2 YENEEA. Written as DNA, the CDR3 is TGTGCCAGCAGCGCATGGAGTCGGACTAATGAAAAACTGTTTTTT. Amino acids: CASSAWSRTNEKLFF. Together with reference TRBV11-3 and TRBJ1-4, the CDR3 gives the full variable domain: EAGVVQSPRYKIIEKKQPVAFWCNPISGHNTLYWYLQNLGQGPELLIRYENEEAVDDSQLPKDRFSAERLKGVDSTLKIQPAELGDSAVYLCASSAWSRTNEKLFFGSGTQLSVL.

V is TRBV10-3 and J is TRBJ2-7; TRBD1 aligns across 7 bases. Germline lookup yields CDR1 ENHRY and CDR2 SYGVKD. This CDR3 has 16 amino acids. V lost 3 bases to trimming and J lost 3 bases; unmatched junction nucleotides: 11. This chain's CDR3 is CAISDPMSTGSYEQYF. The DNA of the CDR3 is TGTGCCATCAGTGACCCAATGTCGACAGGGAGCTACGAGCAGTACTTC.

V is TRBV30 and J is TRBJ1-1; no definite D call. The CDR3 runs to 15 residues. CDR1 is GTSNPN and CDR2 is SVGIG in the germline V gene (reference sequence). The V end lost 3 bases, the J end lost 3 bases, and 17 bases lay between the germline ends. The CDR3 DNA is TGTGCCTGGAGGAGGCAGGACCTCGTGGACACTGAAGCTTTCTTT. Amino acid sequence: CAWRRQDLVDTEAFF.

This chain uses TRBV25-1 with TRBJ1-2; no clear D gene. V was trimmed by 4 bases and J by 4 bases, leaving 7 bases between them. The CDR3 totals 12 residues. CDR1 and CDR2 (germline): MGHDK, SYGVNS. In DNA, the CDR3 is TGTGCCAGCAGTGCCACATCCTATGGCTACACCTTC. This sequence encodes CASSATSYGYTF.

V is TRBV11-2 and J is TRBJ1-2, with 8 bases lining up with TRBD1. Germline CDR1 and CDR2: SGHAT and FQNNGV. This CDR3 has 13 residues. J gave up 1 base and V 6 bases, and 1 base lay outside the gene matches. For the CDR3, the DNA is TGTGCCAGCAGACAGGGGGTTAACTATGGCTACACCTTC. Protein sequence: CASRQGVNYGYTF.

The chain has TRBV28 and TRBJ1-5; tentative D call: TRBD1 (5 bases). Germline assignment: CDR1 MDHEN and CDR2 SYDVKM. The CDR3 is 13 residues long. V was trimmed by 5 bases and J by 6 bases, leaving 11 bases between them. The CDR3: CASSRSQGQPQHF. Written as DNA, the CDR3 is TGTGCCAGCAGTCGCTCCCAGGGTCAGCCCCAGCATTTT. Together with reference TRBV28 and TRBJ1-5, the CDR3 gives the full variable domain: DVKVTQSSRYLVKRTGEKVFLECVQDMDHENMFWYRQDPGLGLRLIYFSYDVKMKEKGDIPEGYSVSREKKERFSLILESASTNQTSMYLCASSRSQGQPQHFGDGTRLSIL.

This chain links TRBV9 with TRBJ2-5; TRBD1 matches 7 bases. V shed 4 bases and J 5 bases; nucleotides not matched to a gene: 8. CDR3 length: 14 amino acids. In germline, CDR1 is SGDLS, CDR2 YYNGEE. The CDR3 nucleotides are TGTGCCAGCAGCTTGACAGGGCCCGGTGAGACCCAGTACTTC. Protein product: CASSLTGPGETQYF.

Only a few counts were recorded for this clone. This rearrangement joins TRBV19 to TRBJ1-1, with TRBD1 identical over 7 bases. Germline CDR1 is LNHDA and CDR2 is SQIVND (reference sequence). Trimming removed 6 bases from V and 5 bases from J; junction bases left unmatched: 6. The length of the CDR3 is 13 residues. CDR3 sequence reads: CASRTTGVTEAFF. The CDR3 bases are TGTGCCAGTAGGACAACAGGGGTAACTGAAGCTTTCTTT.

V is TRBV6-1 and J is TRBJ2-6; no firm D call. The CDR3 runs 15 residues. V shed 6 bases and J shed 1 base, with 10 bases lying between them. Germline CDR1 MNHNS, CDR2 SASEGT. The CDR3 nucleotides are TGTGCCAGCAGGGCCACCAGTTCTGGGGCCAACGTCCTGACTTTC. This translates into CASRATSSGANVLTF.

V gene TRBV7-8 combines with J gene TRBJ2-2; TRBD1 agrees at 10 bases. Germline V CDR1 and CDR2: SGHVS, FQNEAQ. The ends lost 3 bases at V and 3 bases at J; junction bases unmatched: 4. There are 16 residues in the CDR3. CDR3 sequence reads: CASSLTGGADTGELFF. The CDR3 DNA reads TGTGCCAGCAGCTTGACAGGGGGCGCTGACACCGGGGAGCTGTTTTTT.

This chain links TRBV18 with TRBJ2-5, with D tentatively TRBD1 or TRBD2 (6 bases each). Germline assignment: CDR1 KGHSH and CDR2 LQKENI. Trimming removed 0 bases at V and 5 bases at J, with 10 bases between. CDR3 length equals 14 residues. CDR3: CASSPPGGRETQYF. CDR3 nucleotides: TGTGCCAGCTCACCACCGGGGGGCAGGGAGACCCAGTACTTC. The whole variable domain, filled in from reference TRBV18 and TRBJ2-5, reads NAGVMQNPRHLVRRRGQEARLRCSPMKGHSHVYWYRQLPEEGLKFMVYLQKENIIDESGMPKERFSAEFPKEGPSILRIQQVVRGDSAAYFCASSPPGGRETQYFGPGTRLLVL.

The chain employs TRBV5-1 and TRBJ2-3; no definite D call. The germline CDR1 and CDR2 sequences are SGHRS and YFSETQ. The V and J ends lost 2 bases and 5 bases respectively, with 12 bases between them. The CDR3 has 14 residues. The CDR3 region is CASSFSGLGDTQYF. The DNA for the CDR3 is TGCGCCAGCAGCTTTTCGGGCCTTGGAGATACGCAGTATTTT.

As for this clone: Different DNA sequences within this sample yield the same CDR3. V gene TRBV19 combines with J gene TRBJ2-1, with 9 bases aligning to TRBD1. V shed 5 bases and J 1 base; nucleotides not matched to a gene: 3. There are 15 residues in the CDR3. The V gene's germline CDR1 is LNHDA and CDR2 SQIVND (reference sequence). CDR3 region: CASSPDRGSYNEQFF. The DNA for the CDR3 is TGTGCCAGTAGTCCGGACAGGGGTTCCTACAATGAGCAGTTCTTC.

V is TRBV5-5 and J is TRBJ1-5, with D possibly matching TRBD1 (5 bases). V was trimmed by 3 bases and J by 5 bases, leaving 15 bases between them. The CDR3 sequence is 15 residues long. The germline CDR1 and CDR2 sequences are SGHKS and YYEKEE (reference sequence). The CDR3 reads CASSSGPTPHQPQHF. In DNA, the CDR3 is TGTGCCAGCAGCTCGGGACCGACGCCCCATCAGCCCCAGCATTTT.

This sequence joins TRBV29-1 and TRBJ2-5; 8 bases align to TRBD1. The CDR3 length is 13 residues. Unmatched junction bases numbered 8, after V lost 6 bases and J lost 5 bases. Germline V CDR1 and CDR2: SQVTM, ANQGSEA. CDR3 coding DNA: TGCAGCGTAGACAGGGGTTCGGGTGAGACCCAGTACTTC. It is translated as CSVDRGSGETQYF.

The chain couples TRBV11-3 to TRBJ2-1, with D maybe TRBD2 (6 bases). Trimming pared 3 bases from V and 7 bases from J, leaving 19 bases between. Germline V CDR1 and CDR2: SGHNT, YENEEA. The CDR3 contains 16 residues. The CDR3 sequence is CASSFYFSGLRNEQFF. CDR3 DNA: TGTGCCAGCAGCTTTTATTTTAGCGGACTAAGGAATGAGCAGTTCTTC.

This chain connects TRBV9 to TRBJ2-7; 9 bases are a match to TRBD1. The CDR3 extends over 14 amino acids. The junction had 13 bases not matched to a gene; V was cut back by 8 bases and J by 7 bases. CDR1 SGDLS and CDR2 YYNGEE come from the germline V gene. For the CDR3, the DNA is TGTGCCAGTTGGGACGGGACAGGGAGGCCTGAGCAGTACTTC. Its protein is CASWDGTGRPEQYF. Drawing the rest from reference TRBV9 and TRBJ2-7, the complete variable domain is DSGVTQTPKHLITATGQRVTLRCSPRSGDLSVYWYQQSLDQGLQFLIQYYNGEERAKGNILERFSAQQFPDLHSELNLSSLELGDSALYFCASWDGTGRPEQYFGPGTRLTVT.

The V and J genes are TRBV15 and TRBJ1-1, with TRBD1 as a possible D gene (6 bases). V was pared by 3 bases and J by 1 base, with 15 bases between. The CDR3 length is 16 residues. Germline CDR1 LNHNV, CDR2 YYDKDF (reference sequence). CDR3 sequence: CATSRGTGTQNTEAFF. CDR3 nucleotide sequence: TGTGCCACCAGCAGGGGGACCGGGACACAGAACACTGAAGCTTTCTTT.

V and J are TRBV27 and TRBJ2-7, with D unresolved. The CDR3 is 13 residues long. CDR1 is MNHEY, CDR2 SMNVEV, per germline (reference sequence). The V and J ends lost 5 bases and 2 bases respectively, with 10 bases between them. CDR3 DNA: TGTGCCAGCAGTCCCCTAACGGCCTACGAGCAGTACTTC. It codes for CASSPLTAYEQYF.

This chain uses TRBV5-3 with TRBJ2-7, with D possibly called TRBD1 or TRBD2 (7 bases each). TRBV5-3 is designated an ORF whose function remains uncertain. Trimming removed 8 bases from V and 7 bases from J, with 22 bases in between. The CDR3 sequence is 14 residues long. CDR3 coding DNA: TGTGCCAGCCCTGGGAGGGGGCTTAGCGAAGAGCAGTACTTC. Translating gives CASPGRGLSEEQYF.

The genes are TRBV7-3 and TRBJ2-6; 9 bases agree with TRBD1. Trimming at V came to 5 bases and at J to 0 bases, leaving 8 bases not matched to a gene. This CDR3 contains 18 residues. Germline V lookup: CDR1 SGHTA, CDR2 FQGTGA. CDR3: CASSLPGQGLSGANVLTF. CDR3 in DNA: TGTGCCAGCAGCCTGCCGGGACAGGGCCTCTCTGGGGCCAACGTCCTGACTTTC.

This clone was picked up one time. The CDR3 here is CASGTVYEQYF. The CDR3 nucleotides read TGTGCCAGCGGGACAGTCTACGAGCAGTACTTC. J is TRBJ2-7 and V is TRBV19; 7 bases agree with TRBD1. Germline values: CDR1 LNHDA, CDR2 SQIVND (reference sequence). V lost 9 bases and J lost 3; bases outside the gene matches: 2. This CDR3 contains 11 residues.

This chain links TRBV19 with TRBJ2-3, with 7 positions matching TRBD1. V was pared by 4 bases and J by 5 bases, with 6 bases of the junction left unmatched. The CDR3 sequence is 14 residues long. The V gene's germline CDR1 is LNHDA and CDR2 SQIVND (reference sequence). As DNA, the CDR3 is TGTGCCAGTAGTACCCGACAGGGCGGAGATACGCAGTATTTT. Encoded protein: CASSTRQGGDTQYF.

In its sample, this clone was seen a few times. This chain uses TRBV6-6 with TRBJ2-2; 7 nucleotides align to TRBD1. In germline, CDR1 is MNHNY, CDR2 SVGAGI (reference sequence). With 4 bases clipped from V and 4 bases from J, the junction kept 3 bases outside the gene matches. This CDR3 is built from 14 residues. The CDR3 DNA sequence: TGTGCCAGCAGTTCGACAGGGACCACCGGGGAGCTGTTTTTT. Amino acids: CASSSTGTTGELFF.

This chain joins TRBV7-9 and TRBJ2-3, with TRBD2 as a possible D gene (6 bases). From germline, CDR1 is SEHNR and CDR2 FQNEAQ (reference sequence). V lost 3 bases and J 2 bases, leaving 12 bases between the germline ends. The CDR3 loop spans 15 amino acids. The CDR3 DNA reads as TGTGCCAGCAGCTTCCGGGAGAGATTCACAGATACGCAGTATTTT. Translated, it gives CASSFRERFTDTQYF.

This clone was detected once. The J gene is TRBJ1-2, the V gene TRBV7-2; TRBD1 matches 7 bases. Germline V gives CDR1 SGHTA, CDR2 FQGNSA. The CDR3 length is 14 residues. The junction had 7 bases not matched to a gene; V was cut back by 5 bases and J by 4 bases. CDR3 loop: CASSAQTGSYGYTF. The CDR3 DNA reads TGTGCCAGCAGCGCACAGACAGGGTCCTATGGCTACACCTTC.